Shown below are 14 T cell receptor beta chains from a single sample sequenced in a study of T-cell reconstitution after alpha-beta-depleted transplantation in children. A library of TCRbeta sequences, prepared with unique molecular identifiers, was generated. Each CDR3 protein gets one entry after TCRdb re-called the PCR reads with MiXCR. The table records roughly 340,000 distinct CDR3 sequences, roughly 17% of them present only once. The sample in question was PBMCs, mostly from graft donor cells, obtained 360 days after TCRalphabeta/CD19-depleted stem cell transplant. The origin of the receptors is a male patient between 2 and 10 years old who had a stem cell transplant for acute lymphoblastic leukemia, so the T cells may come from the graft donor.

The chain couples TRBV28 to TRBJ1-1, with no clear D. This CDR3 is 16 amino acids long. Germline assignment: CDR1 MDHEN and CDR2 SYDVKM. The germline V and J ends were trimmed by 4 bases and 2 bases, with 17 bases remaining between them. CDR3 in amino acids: CASSSPSPGSNTEAFF. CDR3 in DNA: TGTGCCAGCAGTTCACCCTCACCGGGGTCTAACACTGAAGCTTTCTTT.

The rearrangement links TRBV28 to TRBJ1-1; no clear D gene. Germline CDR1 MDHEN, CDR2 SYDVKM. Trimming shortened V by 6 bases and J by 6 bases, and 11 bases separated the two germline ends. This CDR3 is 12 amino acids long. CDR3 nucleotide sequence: TGTGCCAGCAGCTTTTGGGCAGCTGAAGCTTTCTTT. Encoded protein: CASSFWAAEAFF.

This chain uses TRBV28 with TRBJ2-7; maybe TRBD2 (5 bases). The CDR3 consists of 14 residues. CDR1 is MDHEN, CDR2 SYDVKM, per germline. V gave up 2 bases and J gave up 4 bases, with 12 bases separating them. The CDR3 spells CASSLNRAVYEQYF. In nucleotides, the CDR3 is TGTGCCAGCAGTTTAAACAGAGCGGTATACGAGCAGTACTTC.

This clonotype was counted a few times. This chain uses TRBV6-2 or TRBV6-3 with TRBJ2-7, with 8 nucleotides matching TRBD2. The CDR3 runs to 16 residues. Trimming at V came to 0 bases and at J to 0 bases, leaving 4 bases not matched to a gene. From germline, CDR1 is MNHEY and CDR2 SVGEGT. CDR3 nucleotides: TGTGCCAGCAGTTACTCTGTGGGACTAGACTCCTACGAGCAGTACTTC. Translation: CASSYSVGLDSYEQYF.

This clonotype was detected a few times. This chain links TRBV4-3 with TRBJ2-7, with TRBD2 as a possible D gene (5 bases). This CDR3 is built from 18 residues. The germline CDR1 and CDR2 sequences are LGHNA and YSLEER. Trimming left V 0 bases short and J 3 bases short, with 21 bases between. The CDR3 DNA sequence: TGCGCCAGCAGCCAAGATATAGCGAGGAAGCGGACCCACTACGAGCAGTACTTC. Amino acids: CASSQDIARKRTHYEQYF.

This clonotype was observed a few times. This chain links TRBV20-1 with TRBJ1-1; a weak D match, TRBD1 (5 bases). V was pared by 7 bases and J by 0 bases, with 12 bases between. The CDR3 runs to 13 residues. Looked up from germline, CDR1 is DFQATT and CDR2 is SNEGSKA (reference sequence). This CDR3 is CSGRQPLNTEAFF. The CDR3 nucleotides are TGCAGTGGACGACAGCCTCTGAACACTGAAGCTTTCTTT.

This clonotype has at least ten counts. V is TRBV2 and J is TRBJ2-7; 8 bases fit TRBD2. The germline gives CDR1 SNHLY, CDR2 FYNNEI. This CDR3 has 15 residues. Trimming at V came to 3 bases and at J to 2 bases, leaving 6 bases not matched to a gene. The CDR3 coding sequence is TGTGCCAGCAGTGAGGCCCTAGCGGGTCCCTACGAGCAGTACTTC. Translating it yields CASSEALAGPYEQYF.

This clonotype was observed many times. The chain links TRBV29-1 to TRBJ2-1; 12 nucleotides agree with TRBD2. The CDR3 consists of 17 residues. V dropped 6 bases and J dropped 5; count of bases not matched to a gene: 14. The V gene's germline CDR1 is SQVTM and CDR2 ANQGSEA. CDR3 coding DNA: TGCAGCGTCACAGGGACGGCTAGCGGGAGGGCCAACAATGAGCAGTTCTTC. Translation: CSVTGTASGRANNEQFF.

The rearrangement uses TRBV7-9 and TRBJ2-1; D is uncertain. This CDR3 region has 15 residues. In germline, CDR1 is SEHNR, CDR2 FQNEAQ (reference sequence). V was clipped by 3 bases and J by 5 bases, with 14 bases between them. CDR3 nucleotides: TGTGCCAGCAGCTTGGGGTCCCCCTGGGACAATGAGCAGTTCTTC. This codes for CASSLGSPWDNEQFF.

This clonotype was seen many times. CDR3 DNA: TGCAGTGCTATGGCGGGAGGCAACACCGGGGAGCTGTTTTTT. It encodes CSAMAGGNTGELFF. The V call is TRBV20-1, the J call TRBJ2-2; 8 bases align to TRBD2. The trim removed 4 bases at V and 2 bases at J, leaving 3 bases unmatched. Germline lookup yields CDR1 DFQATT and CDR2 SNEGSKA (reference sequence). The CDR3 runs to 14 residues.

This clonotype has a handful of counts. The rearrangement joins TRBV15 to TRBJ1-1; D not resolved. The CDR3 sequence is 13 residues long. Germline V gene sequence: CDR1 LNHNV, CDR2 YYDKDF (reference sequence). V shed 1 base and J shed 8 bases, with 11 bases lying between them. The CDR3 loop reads CATSRGGLREAFF. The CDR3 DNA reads TGTGCCACCAGCAGAGGTGGCCTTCGGGAAGCTTTCTTT.

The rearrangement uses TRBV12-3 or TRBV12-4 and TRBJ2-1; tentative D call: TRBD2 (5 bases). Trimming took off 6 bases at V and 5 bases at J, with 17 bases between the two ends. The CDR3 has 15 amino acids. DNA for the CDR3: TGTGCCAGCAGCCCAACGGGAACATCCCACAATGAGCAGTTCTTC. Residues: CASSPTGTSHNEQFF.

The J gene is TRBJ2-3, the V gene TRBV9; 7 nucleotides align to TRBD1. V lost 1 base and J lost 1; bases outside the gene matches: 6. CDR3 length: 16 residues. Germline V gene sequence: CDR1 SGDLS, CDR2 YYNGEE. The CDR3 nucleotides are TGTGCCAGCAGCGTATTAGACAGGGTCGGCACAGATACGCAGTATTTT. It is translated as CASSVLDRVGTDTQYF.

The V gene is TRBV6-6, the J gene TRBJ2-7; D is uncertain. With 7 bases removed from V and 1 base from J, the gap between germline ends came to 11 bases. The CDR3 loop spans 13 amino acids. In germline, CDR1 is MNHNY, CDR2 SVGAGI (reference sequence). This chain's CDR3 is CASIPGPSYEQYF. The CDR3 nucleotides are TGTGCCAGCATCCCAGGTCCTTCCTACGAGCAGTACTTC.